The next 26 T cell receptor beta chains were all read from a single sample in a study of blood T cell repertoires in COVID-19. TCRdb's table, derived via immunoSEQ multiplex PCR, lists solely in-frame clones and lacks some. The sample has some 90,000 clones; more than 80% are singletons. The specimen sequenced was peripheral blood. The receptors here all came from a man in his forties or fifties with COVID-19, enrolled during active disease.

The rearrangement links TRBV9 to TRBJ2-5; 10 bases agree with TRBD1. V dropped 4 bases and J dropped 5; count of bases not matched to a gene: 8. The CDR3 length is 15 residues. Germline values: CDR1 SGDLS, CDR2 YYNGEE. The CDR3 spells CASSPRQGAVETQYF. CDR3 coding DNA: TGTGCCAGCAGCCCCAGACAGGGGGCGGTTGAGACCCAGTACTTC. The full variable domain, rest sourced from reference TRBV9 and TRBJ2-5, is DSGVTQTPKHLITATGQRVTLRCSPRSGDLSVYWYQQSLDQGLQFLIQYYNGEERAKGNILERFSAQQFPDLHSELNLSSLELGDSALYFCASSPRQGAVETQYFGPGTRLLVL.

This rearrangement joins TRBV9 to TRBJ2-1, with D possibly matching TRBD1 (5 bases). Looked up from germline, CDR1 is SGDLS and CDR2 is YYNGEE. This CDR3 comprises 15 residues. The V end was cut by 0 bases, the J end by 3 bases, with 10 bases between. The CDR3 loop reads CASSVDGQVYNEQFF. The CDR3 nucleotides are TGTGCCAGCAGCGTAGATGGACAAGTCTACAATGAGCAGTTCTTC.

The chain recombines TRBV25-1 with TRBJ1-4; no reliable D call. The CDR3 has 16 amino acids. With 6 bases removed from V and 0 bases from J, the gap between germline ends came to 14 bases. Germline loops: CDR1 MGHDK, CDR2 SYGVNS. CDR3 in amino acids: CASSVLNSATNEKLFF. The DNA for the CDR3 is TGTGCCAGCAGCGTTCTAAACAGTGCAACTAATGAAAAACTGTTTTTT.

V gene TRBV7-8 combines with J gene TRBJ1-6; the D gene is possibly TRBD1 (5 bases). This CDR3 is built from 16 residues. The V and J ends lost 6 bases and 0 bases respectively, with 12 bases between them. Germline V lookup: CDR1 SGHVS, CDR2 FQNEAQ. CDR3 region: CASRGTESSYNSPLHF. The CDR3 DNA reads as TGTGCCAGCAGAGGGACTGAGAGCTCCTATAATTCACCCCTCCACTTT.

Only one count was recorded for this clone. The chain couples TRBV5-4 to TRBJ2-7, with TRBD1 as a possible D gene (5 bases). Germline CDR1 SGHNT, CDR2 YYREEE (reference sequence). Deletions cut 0 bases from V and 0 bases from J, with 7 bases between. CDR3 length: 14 residues. As DNA, the CDR3 is TGTGCCAGCAGCTTGGACAGGAGCTCCTACGAGCAGTACTTC. Translated: CASSLDRSSYEQYF.

The V gene is TRBV28, the J gene TRBJ1-6; no firm D call. V dropped 8 bases and J dropped 14 bases, with 22 bases sitting between them. This CDR3 has 14 amino acids. Germline lookup yields CDR1 MDHEN and CDR2 SYDVKM. As DNA, the CDR3 is TGTGCCAGCGGAGTAACTTCGAGGGTTGAGTCCCTCCACTTT. It specifies CASGVTSRVESLHF.

This rearrangement joins TRBV27 to TRBJ2-1; 9 positions agree with TRBD1. CDR1 is MNHEY, CDR2 SMNVEV, per germline (reference sequence). The CDR3 covers 14 residues. V was pared by 5 bases and J by 4 bases, with 3 bases of the junction left unmatched. The CDR3 nucleotides read TGTGCCAGCAGTCTACAGGGGGCTTACAATGAGCAGTTCTTC. Translating it yields CASSLQGAYNEQFF.

The CDR3 nucleotides read TGTGCCAGCAGCTCTACAGGGAACTATGGCTACACCTTC. The encoded protein is CASSSTGNYGYTF. The chain is built from TRBV5-4 and TRBJ1-2, with D perhaps TRBD1 (6 bases). Looked up from germline, CDR1 is SGHNT and CDR2 is YYREEE (reference sequence). With 3 bases removed from V and 2 bases from J, the gap between germline ends came to 8 bases. This CDR3 is built from 13 residues.

The sample holds one count of this clone. The chain carries TRBV5-1 and TRBJ1-2; 8 bases line up with TRBD1. The CDR3 covers 14 residues. Losses at the gene ends were 5 bases for V and 6 bases for J; bases not matched to a gene: 9. The germline CDR1 and CDR2 sequences are SGHRS and YFSETQ. CDR3 nucleotide sequence: TGCGCCAGCAGGCAGGGGGCGGAAAGCCATGGCTACACCTTC. Protein: CASRQGAESHGYTF.

V is TRBV7-9 and J is TRBJ1-5, with D maybe TRBD1 (6 bases). Germline CDR1 reads SEHNR; CDR2 reads FQNEAQ (reference sequence). This CDR3 is built from 13 residues. The V and J ends lost 2 bases and 9 bases respectively, with 11 bases between them. The CDR3 loop is CASSLTQGSPQHF. The CDR3 DNA reads as TGTGCCAGCAGCTTAACACAGGGATCGCCCCAGCATTTT.

The rearrangement uses TRBV5-4 and TRBJ1-4; a weak D match, TRBD1 (6 bases). CDR1 SGHNT and CDR2 YYREEE come from the germline V gene (reference sequence). V lost 6 bases to trimming and J lost 7 bases, with 19 bases between them. The CDR3 spans 15 residues. The CDR3 DNA follows: TGTGCCAGCACCTCCGGCGGGGGCGCCGGTGAAAAACTGTTTTTT. This encodes CASTSGGGAGEKLFF.

The chain has TRBV5-1 and TRBJ2-7; TRBD1 matches 10 bases. The V and J ends lost 4 bases and 8 bases, in that order; junction bases with no gene match: 6. Per germline, CDR1 SGHRS and CDR2 YFSETQ. The CDR3 extends over 13 amino acids. DNA for the CDR3: TGCGCCAGCAGCCCGGGACAGGGGTATAAGCAGTACTTC. Encoded protein: CASSPGQGYKQYF.

The chain has TRBV5-1 and TRBJ2-5; 9 bases are shared with TRBD2. The trim removed 0 bases at V and 1 base at J, leaving 4 bases unmatched. CDR1 and CDR2 from the germline V gene are SGHRS and YFSETQ. This CDR3 is built from 16 residues. The CDR3 DNA follows: TGCGCCAGCAGCTTGGCCCCGCGGGGGGGCCAAGAGACCCAGTACTTC. Its protein product is CASSLAPRGGQETQYF.

This clone appeared a few times. The V gene is TRBV6-5, the J gene TRBJ1-2; TRBD1 matches 8 bases. The trim removed 5 bases at V and 4 bases at J, leaving 6 bases unmatched. The CDR3 spans 14 residues. CDR1 and CDR2 (germline): MNHEY, SVGAGI. CDR3 amino acids: CASSRQGSGYGYTF. Here the CDR3 DNA reads TGTGCCAGCAGTAGACAGGGGAGTGGCTATGGCTACACCTTC.

CDR3 nucleotides: TGTGCCACCAGCAGAGATCAATGGGACAGGGGCATCTATGGCTACACCTTC. Its protein product is CATSRDQWDRGIYGYTF. V and J are TRBV15 and TRBJ1-2, with 10 bases lining up with TRBD1. Germline V gene sequence: CDR1 LNHNV, CDR2 YYDKDF (reference sequence). This CDR3 is 17 amino acids long. V lost 0 bases to trimming and J lost 4 bases; unmatched junction nucleotides: 8.

Here the CDR3 DNA reads TGTGCCAGCAGCTTGCCACGGAATCAGCCCCAGCATTTT. This codes for CASSLPRNQPQHF. The rearrangement uses TRBV5-6 and TRBJ1-5; D is uncertain. The length of the CDR3 is 13 residues. Germline lookup yields CDR1 SGHDT and CDR2 YYEEEE. Trimming removed 1 base from V and 4 bases from J, with 6 bases in between. Filled out from reference TRBV5-6 and TRBJ1-5, the complete variable domain reads DAGVTQSPTHLIKTRGQQVTLRCSPKSGHDTVSWYQQALGQGPQFIFQYYEEEERQRGNFPDRFSGHQFPNYSSELNVNALLLGDSALYLCASSLPRNQPQHFGDGTRLSIL.

The chain carries TRBV3-1 (or the pseudogene TRBV3-2) and TRBJ1-1; a weak D match, TRBD1 (6 bases). This CDR3 comprises 14 residues. The germline V gene has CDR1 LGHDT and CDR2 YNNKEL (reference sequence). V was clipped by 7 bases and J by 1 base, with 13 bases between them. For the CDR3, the DNA is TGTGCCAGCAAGGTCCAACAGGGGAACACTGAAGCTTTCTTT. This translates into CASKVQQGNTEAFF.

This clone has a single count. This chain connects TRBV7-9 to TRBJ2-6; 8 positions match TRBD1. CDR1 and CDR2 (germline): SEHNR, FQNEAQ (reference sequence). The CDR3 covers 15 residues. V lost 1 base and J lost 11; bases outside the gene matches: 7. This chain's CDR3 is CASSLVQTGVDVLTF. In DNA, the CDR3 is TGTGCCAGCAGCTTAGTTCAGACAGGGGTCGACGTCCTGACTTTC.

This clone was recorded once. The V call is TRBV9, the J call TRBJ2-7; 8 positions match TRBD1. Trimming at V came to 4 bases and at J to 3 bases, leaving 6 bases not matched to a gene. CDR1 is SGDLS and CDR2 is YYNGEE in the germline V gene. The CDR3 is 14 residues long. CDR3 residues: CASSKGTGGYEQYF. In DNA form, the CDR3 reads TGTGCCAGCAGCAAAGGAACAGGGGGCTACGAGCAGTACTTC.

The DNA of the CDR3 is TGTGCCAGCAGTTTACGACAGGATAGGTCGTTGTTTTTT. Translating gives CASSLRQDRSLFF. The V and J genes are TRBV28 and TRBJ1-4; possibly TRBD1 for D (6 bases). The CDR3 extends over 13 amino acids. V lost 2 bases, J lost 15 bases, and 16 bases lay in between. Germline V CDR1 and CDR2: MDHEN, SYDVKM.

V gene TRBV7-2 combines with J gene TRBJ2-5; TRBD2 aligns across 15 bases. With V trimmed by 1 base and J by 5 bases, 8 bases remained unmatched. This CDR3 has 18 residues. CDR1 and CDR2 from the germline V gene are SGHTA and FQGNSA. The CDR3 region is CASSLGTSGGAARETQYF. The DNA for the CDR3 is TGTGCCAGCAGCTTAGGGACTAGCGGGGGGGCCGCTAGGGAGACCCAGTACTTC.

This clone is a singleton in its sample. A junction boundary mismatches the germline segment, possibly from a read error. The chain joins TRBV19 to TRBJ2-2; 9 bases fit TRBD1. The CDR3 consists of 15 residues. The V gene's germline CDR1 is LNHDA and CDR2 SQIVND (reference sequence). This CDR3 reads CASSVDRGVAGELFF. The CDR3 coding sequence is TGTGCCAGTAGTGTAGACAGGGGGGTAGCCGGGGAGCTGTTTTTT.

The DNA of the CDR3 is TGTGCCAGCAGCTTCTATAATGGGAGCTCCTACAATGAGCAGTTCTTC. Protein sequence: CASSFYNGSSYNEQFF. This sequence joins TRBV11-3 and TRBJ2-1; D might be TRBD2 (5 bases). The ends were cut back, 3 bases at V and 0 bases at J, with 12 bases in the middle. The germline V gene encodes CDR1 SGHNT and CDR2 YENEEA. This CDR3 is 16 amino acids long. The full variable domain, in which reference TRBV11-3 and TRBJ2-1 provide the parts outside the CDR3, is EAGVVQSPRYKIIEKKQPVAFWCNPISGHNTLYWYLQNLGQGPELLIRYENEEAVDDSQLPKDRFSAERLKGVDSTLKIQPAELGDSAVYLCASSFYNGSSYNEQFFGPGTRLTVL.

This clone has a handful of counts. This rearrangement joins TRBV27 to TRBJ2-1; 8 bases are a match to TRBD2. There are 15 residues in the CDR3. Germline CDR1 and CDR2: MNHEY and SMNVEV (reference sequence). J lost 9 bases, V lost 3 bases, and 10 bases had no gene match. CDR3 coding DNA: TGTGCCAGCAGTTTCTATCGGGGGGGCCGAGGTGAGCAGTTCTTC. Translating gives CASSFYRGGRGEQFF.

The J gene is TRBJ2-7, the V gene TRBV2, with a possible D match to TRBD2 (6 bases). Trimming stripped 11 bases from V and 2 bases from J, with 13 bases between. CDR1 is SNHLY and CDR2 is FYNNEI in the germline V gene. This CDR3 has 12 amino acids. The CDR3 DNA reads as TGTGCCGGAGGGGACGGAACCTACGAGCAGTACTTC. It is translated as CAGGDGTYEQYF.

Comment on this clone: The same CDR3 arises from other DNA sequences in this sample as well. The V and J genes are TRBV7-2 and TRBJ1-2; possible D gene TRBD1, 5 bases. Germline lookup yields CDR1 SGHTA and CDR2 FQGNSA. With 1 base removed from V and 4 bases from J, the gap between germline ends came to 10 bases. This CDR3 region has 14 residues. CDR3 in DNA: TGTGCCAGCAGCTTAGGGGGGGACTCCTATGGCTACACCTTC. Translating it yields CASSLGGDSYGYTF.